Listed here are 20 T cell receptor beta chains from one sample, sequenced in a study of tumor-infiltrating lymphocytes in localized non-small cell lung cancer. Assay used: immunoSEQ multiplex PCR; TCRdb lists only in-frame clones, some missing. The repertoire has 15,000 to 20,000 clones, around 72% of them found once; the top ten carry 4.3%. The specimen was lung tumor tissue. All receptors derive from a human donor with non-small cell lung cancer.

CDR3 DNA: TGTGCCAGCAGCCCCGGGGTACGGGGCACAGATACGCAGTATTTT. Translating it yields CASSPGVRGTDTQYF. The chain carries TRBV7-3 and TRBJ2-3; maybe TRBD2 (5 bases). The CDR3 runs to 15 residues. The germline CDR1 and CDR2 sequences are SGHTA and FQGTGA. Trimming removed 5 bases at V and 1 base at J, with 13 bases between.

This clone is a singleton in its sample. This chain joins TRBV27 and TRBJ1-1; TRBD1 aligns across 7 bases. The germline V gene encodes CDR1 MNHEY and CDR2 SMNVEV (reference sequence). The length of the CDR3 is 13 residues. Losses at the gene ends were 2 bases for V and 7 bases for J; bases not matched to a gene: 4. CDR3 DNA sequence: TGTGCCAGCAGTTTAGACAGGGTCGGTGAAGCTTTCTTT. Translated, it gives CASSLDRVGEAFF.

The gene calls are TRBV5-6 and TRBJ2-3; 9 nucleotides match TRBD1. Germline V gene lookup returns CDR1 SGHDT and CDR2 YYEEEE. The CDR3 covers 16 residues. Trimming at V came to 4 bases and at J to 4 bases, leaving 10 bases not matched to a gene. The CDR3 loop reads CASSSPRTGDPDTQYF. CDR3 bases: TGTGCCAGCAGCAGCCCCAGGACAGGGGACCCAGATACGCAGTATTTT.

V usage is TRBV18 and J usage is TRBJ2-5; D may be TRBD2 (6 bases). The CDR3 has 14 amino acids. V lost 3 bases, J lost 2 bases, and 10 bases lay in between. CDR1 and CDR2 (germline): KGHSH, LQKENI. This CDR3 is CASSPGLLQETQYF. CDR3 nucleotide sequence: TGTGCCAGCTCACCGGGACTCCTGCAAGAGACCCAGTACTTC. The variable domain in full, completed from reference TRBV18 and TRBJ2-5, reads NAGVMQNPRHLVRRRGQEARLRCSPMKGHSHVYWYRQLPEEGLKFMVYLQKENIIDESGMPKERFSAEFPKEGPSILRIQQVVRGDSAAYFCASSPGLLQETQYFGPGTRLLVL.

The chain is built from TRBV4-1 and TRBJ2-5; tentative D call: TRBD1 (6 bases). Germline CDR1 is MGHRA and CDR2 is YSYEKL. This CDR3 comprises 14 residues. V lost 3 bases and J lost 0, with 8 bases in between. CDR3 nucleotides: TGCGCCAGCAGCCACGGGACAAACCAAGAGACCCAGTACTTC. The encoded protein is CASSHGTNQETQYF.

The chain has TRBV7-9 and TRBJ2-3, with D possibly being TRBD1 (6 bases). The CDR3 runs to 14 residues. V dropped 5 bases and J dropped 4 bases, with 13 bases sitting between them. Per germline, CDR1 SEHNR and CDR2 FQNEAQ (reference sequence). The CDR3 loop reads CASSQQGVADTQYF. CDR3 coding DNA: TGTGCCAGCAGCCAACAGGGTGTCGCAGATACGCAGTATTTT.

The chain carries TRBV5-1 and TRBJ2-7; 8 nucleotides agree with TRBD2. V trimming: 4 bases; J trimming: 1 base; junction bases outside the gene matches: 4. CDR3 length equals 14 residues. Germline CDR1 is SGHRS and CDR2 is YFSETQ. CDR3 in amino acids: CASSPRGGSYEQYF. CDR3 DNA sequence: TGCGCCAGCAGCCCTCGGGGGGGATCCTACGAGCAGTACTTC.

This sequence joins TRBV10-3 and TRBJ1-2; 9 bases match TRBD1. The ends lost 6 bases at V and 4 bases at J; junction bases unmatched: 6. Germline CDR1 ENHRY, CDR2 SYGVKD. The CDR3 sequence is 14 residues long. CDR3 DNA sequence: TGTGCCATCAGATCGACAGGGGGAACCTATGGCTACACCTTC. It codes for CAIRSTGGTYGYTF.

This chain links TRBV29-1 with TRBJ2-3, with 9 bases aligning to TRBD1. Germline CDR1 reads SQVTM; CDR2 reads ANQGSEA. The junction had 7 bases not matched to a gene; V was cut back by 2 bases and J by 4 bases. The CDR3 totals 15 residues. CDR3 nucleotides: TGCAGCGTTGAACCAGACAGGGGGTTGCCAGATACGCAGTATTTT. Translated, it gives CSVEPDRGLPDTQYF.

The chain links TRBV21-1 to TRBJ2-7. TRBV21-1 is annotated as a pseudogene. CDR3 length: 10 residues. The CDR3 spells CASRPYEQYF. CDR3 bases: TGTGCCAGCCGCCCCTACGAGCAGTACTTC.

In this sample, this clone turned up a few times. The chain employs TRBV29-1 and TRBJ2-7, with TRBD2 matching over 12 bases. Germline assignment: CDR1 SQVTM and CDR2 ANQGSEA. The CDR3 covers 13 residues. V shed 2 bases, J shed 6 bases, and the junction held 2 bases outside the gene matches. The chain's CDR3 is CSVELAGGIEQYF. The CDR3 nucleotides read TGCAGCGTTGAACTAGCGGGAGGGATCGAGCAGTACTTC.

The J gene is TRBJ2-3, the V gene TRBV7-3; possibly TRBD1 for D (5 bases). CDR3 size: 15 residues. Germline assignment: CDR1 SGHTA and CDR2 FQGTGA. Trimming removed 5 bases at V and 5 bases at J, with 17 bases between. In nucleotides, the CDR3 is TGTGCCAGCAGCCCGCGACCGGGCAGGGAAGATACGCAGTATTTT. Amino acids: CASSPRPGREDTQYF.

The chain links TRBV4-1 to TRBJ2-1, with D possibly matching TRBD1 (5 bases). Deletions cut 4 bases from V and 3 bases from J, with 13 bases between. The CDR3 covers 15 residues. Germline values: CDR1 MGHRA, CDR2 YSYEKL. CDR3 sequence: CASSLDSTLYNEQFF. CDR3 DNA sequence: TGCGCCAGCAGCCTCGACAGTACGCTCTACAATGAGCAGTTCTTC.

The chain carries TRBV28 and TRBJ2-2; 8 nucleotides line up with TRBD2. Germline values: CDR1 MDHEN, CDR2 SYDVKM. Trimming removed 6 bases from V and 8 bases from J; junction bases left unmatched: 17. The CDR3 sequence is 17 residues long. The CDR3, as DNA: TGTGCCAGCAGCAGCAGCAGCGGGGGTATTTCGGATGGGGAGCTGTTTTTT. Its translation: CASSSSSGGISDGELFF.

The genes are TRBV29-1 and TRBJ2-5, with 7 bases lining up with TRBD1. The J call could be wrong; TRBJ2-7 is a better fit for the DNA end. Looked up from germline, CDR1 is SQVTM and CDR2 is ANQGSEA. This CDR3 contains 13 residues. As DNA, the CDR3 is TGCAGCGTTGACGCAGGGGGTTCCTACGAGCAGTACTTC. Amino acid sequence: CSVDAGGSYEQYF.

The CDR3 here is CASGTSGALYEQYF. The DNA of the CDR3 is TGCGCCAGCGGGACTAGCGGGGCCCTCTACGAGCAGTACTTC. The chain is built from TRBV5-1 and TRBJ2-7, with 13 bases that match TRBD2. After removal of 7 bases from V and 3 bases from J, the junction contained 4 bases not matched to a gene. Germline V gene sequence: CDR1 SGHRS, CDR2 YFSETQ. The CDR3 length is 14 residues.

The CDR3 sequence is CASSITGEWSEQFF. CDR3 nucleotides: TGTGCCAGTAGTATAACAGGGGAGTGGAGTGAGCAGTTCTTC. This chain uses TRBV19 with TRBJ2-1; 7 bases line up with TRBD1. The germline CDR1 and CDR2 sequences are LNHDA and SQIVND (reference sequence). With V trimmed by 2 bases and J by 9 bases, 7 bases remained unmatched. The CDR3 extends over 14 amino acids. Looking up the rest from reference TRBV19 and TRBJ2-1 gives the full variable domain: DGGITQSPKYLFRKEGQNVTLSCEQNLNHDAMYWYRQDPGQGLRLIYYSQIVNDFQKGDIAEGYSVSREKKESFPLTVTSAQKNPTAFYLCASSITGEWSEQFFGPGTRLTVL.

V and J are TRBV5-1 and TRBJ1-5; TRBD1 agrees at 7 bases. Germline-derived CDR1 and CDR2 are SGHRS and YFSETQ. The CDR3 totals 14 residues. With 4 bases clipped from V and 2 bases from J, the junction kept 3 bases outside the gene matches. The CDR3 reads CASSPGTGNQPQHF. DNA for the CDR3: TGCGCCAGCAGCCCCGGGACAGGCAATCAGCCCCAGCATTTT.

The chain links TRBV12-5 to TRBJ2-7, with 7 bases fitting TRBD2. The length of the CDR3 is 14 residues. The junction had 5 bases not matched to a gene; V was cut back by 6 bases and J by 0 bases. CDR1 is LGHNT, CDR2 FRNRAP, per germline. CDR3 sequence (DNA): TGTGCTAGTGGGTGGGGGGGGAGCTCCTACGAGCAGTACTTC. This gives the protein CASGWGGSSYEQYF.

The rearrangement uses TRBV12-5 and TRBJ1-1, with D possibly being TRBD1 (5 bases). V lost 0 bases, J lost 3 bases, and 23 bases lay in between. Germline-derived CDR1 and CDR2 are LGHNT and FRNRAP. The length of the CDR3 is 19 residues. CDR3 bases: TGTGCTAGTGGTTTGGTACCCCGTTGGGAGAGCGGGGGGTACACTGAAGCTTTCTTT. This encodes CASGLVPRWESGGYTEAFF.